This entry lists 7 T cell receptor beta chains sequenced from one sample in a study of blood T cell repertoires in COVID-19. The data were produced by immunoSEQ multiplex PCR, yet TCRdb's version contains in-frame clones alone and is incomplete. The data contain 200,000 or so clones, about 90% of them seen just once; the ten biggest clones take up 0.75% to 0.9%. Sequenced material: peripheral blood. Every receptor here comes from an older woman with acute or convalescent COVID-19.

V gene TRBV7-2 combines with J gene TRBJ1-3, with D uncertain. The CDR3 is 13 amino acids. The germline V gene has CDR1 SGHTA and CDR2 FQGNSA. V was cut by 4 bases and J by 2 bases, with 6 bases left in between. The CDR3 spells CASSYRAGNTIYF. CDR3 DNA sequence: TGTGCCAGCAGCTACCGGGCTGGAAACACCATATATTTT.

V usage is TRBV7-9 and J usage is TRBJ1-4; D perhaps matches TRBD1 (6 bases). The germline gives CDR1 SEHNR, CDR2 FQNEAQ (reference sequence). Trimming removed 5 bases at V and 4 bases at J, with 11 bases between. CDR3 length: 14 residues. The CDR3 DNA reads TGTGCCAGCAGCCCCACAGGGTATAATGAAAAACTGTTTTTT. It codes for CASSPTGYNEKLFF.

The chain couples TRBV7-8 to TRBJ2-3, with D possibly being TRBD2 (6 bases). The ends were cut back, 6 bases at V and 2 bases at J, with 9 bases in the middle. The V gene's germline CDR1 is SGHVS and CDR2 FQNEAQ. CDR3 length: 13 amino acids. CDR3 sequence (DNA): TGTGCCAGCAGAAGGCGGGACACAGATACGCAGTATTTT. This encodes CASRRRDTDTQYF.

This chain links TRBV7-9 with TRBJ1-5; D possibly corresponds to TRBD1 (5 bases). The CDR3 is made up of 15 amino acids. V lost 5 bases to trimming and J lost 1 base, with 12 bases between them. CDR1 is SEHNR, CDR2 FQNEAQ, per germline (reference sequence). The CDR3 DNA reads as TGTGCCAGCAGCGGAGGGGACGGGAGCAATCAGCCCCAGCATTTT. It translates to CASSGGDGSNQPQHF. Drawing the rest from reference TRBV7-9 and TRBJ1-5, the complete variable domain is DTGVSQNPRHKITKRGQNVTFRCDPISEHNRLYWYRQTLGQGPEFLTYFQNEAQLEKSRLLSDRFSAERPKGSFSTLEIQRTEQGDSAMYLCASSGGDGSNQPQHFGDGTRLSIL.

This chain joins TRBV21-1 and TRBJ2-7; the D segment call TRBD1 is taken from the table without a DNA check. TRBV21-1 is listed as a pseudogene. This CDR3 is built from 15 residues. CDR3 nucleotide sequence: TGTGCCAGCAGCGCCTACAGGGTCCGGGGCTACGAGCAGTACTTC. Translating it yields CASSAYRVRGYEQYF.

In regard to this clone: At the DNA level, this CDR3 is encoded by other sequences in the same sample as well. The gene calls are TRBV24-1 and TRBJ1-1; the match to TRBD1 covers 9 bases. The CDR3 is made up of 14 amino acids. Germline values: CDR1 KGHDR, CDR2 SFDVKD. Trimming took 9 bases from V and 2 from J; bases not matched to a gene: 6. CDR3 coding DNA: TGTGCCACCCAACCGGGACAGGGCAACACTGAAGCTTTCTTT. Protein product: CATQPGQGNTEAFF.

This chain joins TRBV4-1 and TRBJ2-2, with 7 bases fitting TRBD1. CDR1 and CDR2 (germline): MGHRA, YSYEKL. The CDR3 is 15 amino acids. With 5 bases clipped from V and 4 bases from J, the junction kept 7 bases outside the gene matches. The CDR3 protein is CASSRGGAGTGELFF. The CDR3 DNA sequence: TGCGCCAGCAGCAGAGGGGGCGCGGGCACCGGGGAGCTGTTTTTT.